The 21 T cell receptor beta chains in this list originate from one sample, sequenced in a study of T cells in localized non-small cell lung cancer (dated by TCRdb to the early 2020s). To prepare the library, the immunoSEQ multiplex PCR assay was applied. In TCRdb, the immuneACCESS table is reduced to in-frame sequences with V and J assigned. These tables do not hold every clone; where another copy was compared, an unresolved V gene accounts for under half, and the others remain unexplained. This sample holds 30,000 or so clones; about 88% were observed only once. About 9.3% of the sample lies in the top ten. The sequencing used peripheral blood, collected before any cancer treatment. The receptors originated from a woman aged 40 to 75 with stage I lung adenocarcinoma.

V gene TRBV4-1 combines with J gene TRBJ1-1, with D perhaps matching TRBD1 (6 bases). Germline CDR1 and CDR2: MGHRA and YSYEKL. This CDR3 spans 13 amino acids. With 3 bases removed from V and 9 bases from J, the gap between germline ends came to 14 bases. The CDR3 DNA is TGCGCCAGCAGCCAGGCTAGGGGGACTCAAGCTTTCTTT. Translating it yields CASSQARGTQAFF.

This sequence joins TRBV28 and TRBJ2-5, with D possibly matching TRBD2 (6 bases). The CDR3 covers 13 residues. Germline V lookup: CDR1 MDHEN, CDR2 SYDVKM. V was pared by 3 bases and J by 5 bases, with 10 bases between. The CDR3 region is CASSLEGLETQYF. The CDR3 bases are TGTGCCAGCAGTTTGGAGGGGTTGGAGACCCAGTACTTC.

V and J are TRBV9 and TRBJ2-7; 8 positions match TRBD1. Germline trimming cut 4 bases from V and 2 bases from J; bases unmatched to any gene: 2. The CDR3 is made up of 13 amino acids. CDR1 SGDLS and CDR2 YYNGEE come from the germline V gene. CDR3 sequence (DNA): TGTGCCAGCAGCCCACAGGGGGCCTACGAGCAGTACTTC. It translates to CASSPQGAYEQYF.

The chain couples TRBV19 to TRBJ1-2, with D unclear. The CDR3 totals 13 residues. Germline V CDR1 and CDR2: LNHDA, SQIVND (reference sequence). V lost 4 bases and J 3 bases, leaving 9 bases between the germline ends. CDR3 coding DNA: TGTGCCAGTAGTAAGTGGCTGTACTATGGCTACACCTTC. Its translation: CASSKWLYYGYTF.

This clone was counted between two and nine times. The chain employs TRBV11-2 and TRBJ2-7; the match to TRBD2 covers 12 bases. V shed 1 base, J shed 12 bases, and the junction held 7 bases outside the gene matches. CDR3 length equals 14 residues. Per germline, CDR1 SGHAT and CDR2 FQNNGV. CDR3 residues: CASSLVTSGSWVYF. The CDR3 nucleotides read TGTGCCAGCAGCTTAGTGACTAGCGGGAGTTGGGTGTACTTC. The full variable domain, completed using reference TRBV11-2 and TRBJ2-7, is EAGVAQSPRYKIIEKRQSVAFWCNPISGHATLYWYQQILGQGPKLLIQFQNNGVVDDSQLPKDRFSAERLKGVDSTLKIQPAKLEDSAVYLCASSLVTSGSWVYFGPGTRLTVT.

This chain uses TRBV30 with TRBJ2-5; no definite D call. The CDR3 sequence is 14 residues long. In germline, CDR1 is GTSNPN, CDR2 SVGIG (reference sequence). V was pared by 5 bases and J by 1 base, with 14 bases between. The CDR3, as DNA: TGTGCCTGGCAAGGCGGCAGACTCCAAGAGACCCAGTACTTC. Its translation: CAWQGGRLQETQYF.

This clone was recorded only once. This chain joins TRBV5-1 and TRBJ2-5; D is perhaps TRBD1 or TRBD2 (7 bases each). The CDR3 extends over 16 amino acids. V lost 4 bases to trimming and J lost 4 bases, with 20 bases between them. Germline V gives CDR1 SGHRS, CDR2 YFSETQ. The CDR3 here is CASSVGGTGEGETQYF. As DNA, the CDR3 is TGCGCCAGCAGCGTTGGGGGAACAGGGGAGGGAGAGACCCAGTACTTC.

The CDR3 here is CAWGRSYEQYF. DNA of the CDR3: TGTGCCTGGGGGAGAAGCTACGAGCAGTACTTC. The chain employs TRBV30 and TRBJ2-7, with D possibly TRBD2 on 5 matching bases. The length of the CDR3 is 11 residues. Between the trimmed V and J ends, which lost 5 bases and 3 bases, there was a span of 8 bases. CDR1 is GTSNPN, CDR2 SVGIG, per germline (reference sequence). Together with reference TRBV30 and TRBJ2-7, the CDR3 gives the full variable domain: SQTIHQWPATLVQPVGSPLSLECTVEGTSNPNLYWYRQAAGRGLQLLFYSVGIGQISSEVPQNLSASRPQDRQFILSSKKLLLSDSGFYLCAWGRSYEQYFGPGTRLTVT.

The chain's CDR3 is CASSINPGTGGLNTEAFF. CDR3 DNA sequence: TGTGCCAGTAGTATAAATCCCGGGACAGGGGGTCTGAACACTGAAGCTTTCTTT. This chain connects TRBV19 to TRBJ1-1; 11 positions match TRBD1. From germline, CDR1 is LNHDA and CDR2 SQIVND (reference sequence). The CDR3 length is 18 residues. With 2 bases clipped from V and 0 bases from J, the junction kept 8 bases outside the gene matches. Together with reference TRBV19 and TRBJ1-1, the CDR3 gives the full variable domain: DGGITQSPKYLFRKEGQNVTLSCEQNLNHDAMYWYRQDPGQGLRLIYYSQIVNDFQKGDIAEGYSVSREKKESFPLTVTSAQKNPTAFYLCASSINPGTGGLNTEAFFGQGTRLTVV.

CDR3 amino acids: CASSEASGSTDTQYF. The CDR3 coding sequence is TGTGCCAGCAGTGAAGCTAGCGGAAGCACAGATACGCAGTATTTT. The chain links TRBV6-4 to TRBJ2-3; 7 bases are shared with TRBD2. Germline V gives CDR1 MRHNA, CDR2 SNTAGT. This CDR3 is 15 amino acids long. V was clipped by 3 bases and J by 0 bases; unmatched bases: 3.

This rearrangement joins TRBV7-2 to TRBJ1-3; D remains ambiguous. Trimming cost V 1 base and J 7 bases, with 8 bases left between them. Germline V lookup: CDR1 SGHTA, CDR2 FQGNSA. The CDR3 has 13 residues. This CDR3 reads CASSLGVGNTIYF. Here the CDR3 DNA reads TGTGCCAGCAGCTTAGGGGTGGGGAACACCATATATTTT.

The V call is TRBV4-1, the J call TRBJ1-1; possibly TRBD1 for D (6 bases). V was cut by 1 base and J by 3 bases, with 18 bases left in between. The germline V gene encodes CDR1 MGHRA and CDR2 YSYEKL. The CDR3 covers 17 residues. In DNA form, the CDR3 reads TGCGCCAGCAGCCAAGGAATCACCGGGGGCGCCGACACTGAAGCTTTCTTT. Its translation is CASSQGITGGADTEAFF.

The rearrangement joins TRBV27 to TRBJ1-2; D not resolved. There are 13 residues in the CDR3. The V end lost 4 bases, the J end lost 8 bases, and 14 bases lay between the germline ends. Germline values: CDR1 MNHEY, CDR2 SMNVEV (reference sequence). CDR3 bases: TGTGCCAGCAGTTCGCGTTCCTTCTGGGGCTACACCTTC. It translates to CASSSRSFWGYTF.

This clone was seen more than once but under ten times. The rearrangement links TRBV15 to TRBJ2-3; D not certain. Germline V lookup: CDR1 LNHNV, CDR2 YYDKDF (reference sequence). V gave up 1 base and J gave up 0 bases, with 8 bases separating them. The CDR3 spans 15 residues. CDR3 DNA: TGTGCCACCAGCAGAGGACCGACTAGCACAGATACGCAGTATTTT. Encoded protein: CATSRGPTSTDTQYF.

The genes are TRBV6-4 and TRBJ2-1; 7 bases align to TRBD2. The CDR3 extends over 13 amino acids. The trim removed 3 bases at V and 7 bases at J, leaving 3 bases unmatched. Germline V gene sequence: CDR1 MRHNA, CDR2 SNTAGT. CDR3 sequence reads: CASSESSGNEQFF. The CDR3 DNA reads as TGTGCCAGCAGTGAGTCTAGCGGAAATGAGCAGTTCTTC.

The chain employs TRBV28 and TRBJ2-6; unclear D gene. Trimming left V 6 bases short and J 1 base short, with 10 bases between. Per the germline V gene, CDR1 is MDHEN and CDR2 is SYDVKM. The CDR3 extends over 15 amino acids. The CDR3 DNA sequence: TGTGCCAGCAGCCCATTGGGGTCTGGGGCCAACGTCCTGACTTTC. Encoded protein: CASSPLGSGANVLTF. The variable domain in full, completed from reference TRBV28 and TRBJ2-6, reads DVKVTQSSRYLVKRTGEKVFLECVQDMDHENMFWYRQDPGLGLRLIYFSYDVKMKEKGDIPEGYSVSREKKERFSLILESASTNQTSMYLCASSPLGSGANVLTFGAGSRLTVL.

The chain joins TRBV6-5 to TRBJ1-1; D remains ambiguous. The CDR3 spans 11 residues. Germline V gene data show CDR1 as MNHEY and CDR2 as SVGAGI. Trimming left V 10 bases short and J 5 bases short, with 11 bases between. CDR3 sequence reads: CAIKAGTEAFF. DNA of the CDR3: TGTGCCATAAAAGCGGGAACTGAAGCTTTCTTT.

The chain recombines TRBV9 with TRBJ2-7; 8 bases fit TRBD1. Germline assignment: CDR1 SGDLS and CDR2 YYNGEE. The ends lost 4 bases at V and 3 bases at J; junction bases unmatched: 6. The CDR3 covers 14 residues. The CDR3 coding sequence is TGTGCCAGCAGCCTCGGGACAGGTCTCTACGAGCAGTACTTC. Translating it yields CASSLGTGLYEQYF.

The genes are TRBV7-2 and TRBJ2-1, with D unresolved. The germline V and J ends were trimmed by 1 base and 6 bases, with 10 bases remaining between them. In germline, CDR1 is SGHTA, CDR2 FQGNSA. The CDR3 consists of 14 residues. CDR3 amino acids: CASSLDGRFNEQFF. CDR3 nucleotides: TGTGCCAGCAGCTTAGATGGACGGTTCAATGAGCAGTTCTTC.

The chain links TRBV7-9 to TRBJ1-1; 11 nucleotides match TRBD1. The V segment lost 1 base and the J segment 6 bases; nucleotides outside the gene matches: 1. From germline, CDR1 is SEHNR and CDR2 FQNEAQ (reference sequence). This CDR3 is built from 14 residues. The CDR3 nucleotides are TGTGCCAGCAGCTTAGGGACAGGGGGCCCTGAAGCTTTCTTT. Protein product: CASSLGTGGPEAFF.

This chain uses TRBV7-8 with TRBJ2-2, with D hard to call. The V end lost 4 bases, the J end lost 3 bases, and 9 bases lay between the germline ends. This CDR3 has 14 residues. Germline lookup yields CDR1 SGHVS and CDR2 FQNEAQ. The CDR3: CASSYSQYTGELFF. CDR3 nucleotide sequence: TGTGCCAGCAGCTACTCCCAATACACCGGGGAGCTGTTTTTT.